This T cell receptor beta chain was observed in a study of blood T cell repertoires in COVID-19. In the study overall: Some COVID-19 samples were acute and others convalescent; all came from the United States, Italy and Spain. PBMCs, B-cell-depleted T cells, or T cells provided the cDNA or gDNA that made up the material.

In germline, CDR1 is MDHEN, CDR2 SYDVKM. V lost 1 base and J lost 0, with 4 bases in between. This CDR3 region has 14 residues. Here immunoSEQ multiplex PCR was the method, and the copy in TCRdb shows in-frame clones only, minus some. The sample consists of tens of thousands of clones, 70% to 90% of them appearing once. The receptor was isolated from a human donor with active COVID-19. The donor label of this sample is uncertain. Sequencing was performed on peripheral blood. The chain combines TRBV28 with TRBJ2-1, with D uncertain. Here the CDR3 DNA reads TGTGCCAGCAGTTTATTTAGCTCCTACAATGAGCAGTTCTTC. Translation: CASSLFSSYNEQFF.